The 11 T cell receptor beta chains below were found in one sample sequenced in a study of breast tumors, draining lymph nodes, adjacent tissues. MiXCR, run by TCRdb on the multiplex PCR reads, gives a single entry per CDR3 protein. The sample consists of about 200,000 distinct CDR3 sequences, roughly 29% of them appearing once. Axillary draining lymph nodes of breast cancer patients supplied the node samples. The specimen sequenced was axillary lymph node tissue. Receptors were obtained from a female donor with breast cancer. Some clones in this sample may be carry-over from other donors' samples.

This chain connects TRBV20-1 to TRBJ1-5, with a weak D call TRBD1 (5 bases). The CDR3 loop spans 13 amino acids. CDR1 and CDR2 (germline): DFQATT, SNEGSKA (reference sequence). Trimming cost V 3 bases and J 9 bases, with 15 bases left between them. CDR3 amino acids: CSARSGTAGPQHF. The DNA for the CDR3 is TGCAGTGCTAGGTCCGGGACGGCGGGGCCCCAGCATTTT.

The chain links TRBV29-1 to TRBJ2-1; 14 bases map to TRBD2. Trimming cost V 5 bases and J 8 bases; bases outside gene matches: 5. Germline V gives CDR1 SQVTM, CDR2 ANQGSEA. There are 14 residues in the CDR3. CDR3 loop: CSVRTSGGSHEQFF. CDR3 bases: TGCAGCGTTCGGACTAGCGGGGGGTCTCATGAGCAGTTCTTC.

This clonotype was recorded at least ten times. The chain uses TRBV20-1 and TRBJ2-7, with 10 bases aligning to TRBD2. The CDR3 covers 13 residues. The germline gives CDR1 DFQATT, CDR2 SNEGSKA (reference sequence). V lost 7 bases, J lost 0 bases, and 3 bases stayed unmatched. The CDR3 coding sequence is TGCAGTGGGGTAGCGGGAGGCTCCTACGAGCAGTACTTC. This encodes CSGVAGGSYEQYF.

This clonotype was counted ten times or more. The chain links TRBV27 to TRBJ1-6; weak D call: TRBD1 (5 bases). The germline V and J ends were trimmed by 3 bases and 4 bases, with 16 bases remaining between them. Germline loops: CDR1 MNHEY, CDR2 SMNVEV (reference sequence). The CDR3 covers 17 residues. The CDR3 protein is CASSFGRARTYNSPLHF. CDR3 bases: TGTGCCAGCAGTTTTGGCAGGGCCCGGACTTATAATTCACCCCTCCACTTT.

This clonotype has a count of ten or more. The chain couples TRBV10-3 to TRBJ1-3; D gene unclear. The germline V gene has CDR1 ENHRY and CDR2 SYGVKD. CDR3 length: 14 residues. V shed 9 bases and J shed 4 bases, with 16 bases lying between them. The CDR3 sequence is CAIEEGRRGNTIYF. CDR3 coding DNA: TGTGCCATAGAGGAGGGAAGGAGAGGAAACACCATATATTTT.

Note on this clonotype: This sequence may be a read error, since a much larger clone differs from it by one base. The chain couples TRBV12-3 or TRBV12-4 to TRBJ2-1, with TRBD1 identical over 7 bases. The CDR3 is made up of 16 amino acids. The DNA for the CDR3 is TGTGCCAGCAGTCCTCCGGGACAGCCCTCCTACAATGAGCAGCTCTTC. Residues: CASSPPGQPSYNEQLF.

V gene TRBV19 combines with J gene TRBJ2-6; 12 nucleotides agree with TRBD2. The CDR3 covers 17 residues. The V gene end was trimmed by 6 bases and the J gene end by 2 bases; junction bases not matched to a gene: 5. Germline V gene data show CDR1 as LNHDA and CDR2 as SQIVND (reference sequence). For the CDR3, the DNA is TGTGCCAGTAGCCCGACTAGCGGGAGCCCTGGGGCCAACGTCCTGACTTTC. Amino acid sequence: CASSPTSGSPGANVLTF.

In its sample, this clonotype was seen many times. The chain joins TRBV20-1 to TRBJ2-1; 7 nucleotides align to TRBD2. Germline-derived CDR1 and CDR2 are DFQATT and SNEGSKA (reference sequence). The V gene end was trimmed by 3 bases and the J gene end by 7 bases; junction bases not matched to a gene: 9. The CDR3 extends over 14 amino acids. CDR3: CSASSSRGENEQFF. For the CDR3, the DNA is TGCAGTGCTAGTAGTAGCCGGGGGGAAAATGAGCAGTTCTTC.

About this clonotype: A clone one base away is much larger, so this may be a read error. The rearrangement uses TRBV6-6 and TRBJ2-6; D is undetermined. Germline CDR1 and CDR2: MNHNY and SVGAGI (reference sequence). This CDR3 has 15 amino acids. V shed 5 bases and J shed 0 bases, with 8 bases lying between them. The CDR3 coding sequence is TGTGCCAGCAGTCACTGGTCCTCTGGGGCCAACGTCCTGACTTTC. Translation: CASSHWSSGANVLTF.

The chain links TRBV11-2 to TRBJ2-7, with 7 bases fitting TRBD2. The CDR3 extends over 17 amino acids. Germline loops: CDR1 SGHAT, CDR2 FQNNGV. With 1 base clipped from V and 3 bases from J, the junction kept 12 bases outside the gene matches. Here the CDR3 DNA reads TGTGCCAGCAGCTTAGTCGGGAGTGGGCTAGCGGACTACGAGCAGTACTTC. This gives the protein CASSLVGSGLADYEQYF.

This clonotype was counted a few times. The chain uses TRBV5-1 and TRBJ1-1; possibly TRBD1 for D (5 bases). V was cut by 4 bases and J by 2 bases, with 9 bases left in between. This CDR3 region has 13 residues. The V gene's germline CDR1 is SGHRS and CDR2 YFSETQ. The CDR3 bases are TGCGCCAGCAGCATAGACAGAAACACTGAAGCTTTCTTT. Encoded protein: CASSIDRNTEAFF.